The 28 T cell receptor beta chains below were found in one sample sequenced in a study of PD-L1 blockade in urothelial cancer. Data came from immunoSEQ multiplex PCR; TCRdb stores just in-frame clones and leaves some out. The table includes 30,000 or so clones, around 85% detected once. The sample in question was PBMCs, obtained around atezolizumab (anti-PD-L1) treatment. These receptors all stem from a man in his forties or fifties with urothelial cancer.

This rearrangement joins TRBV7-9 to TRBJ1-1; the D is unclear. V lost 7 bases to trimming and J lost 2 bases, with 8 bases between them. Germline V CDR1 and CDR2: SEHNR, FQNEAQ (reference sequence). This CDR3 spans 12 amino acids. The CDR3 coding sequence is TGTGCCAGCATACTAATTAACACTGAAGCTTTCTTT. It is translated as CASILINTEAFF.

The chain employs TRBV18 and TRBJ2-1; TRBD2 is a possible D gene (5 bases). The germline V gene encodes CDR1 KGHSH and CDR2 LQKENI. The CDR3 is 17 amino acids. Trimming shortened V by 2 bases and J by 7 bases, and 21 bases separated the two germline ends. Written as DNA, the CDR3 is TGTGCCAGCTCACCAGGGTTTCTGGCAACCACGGGAAATGAGCAGTTCTTC. Amino acids: CASSPGFLATTGNEQFF.

The V gene is TRBV19, the J gene TRBJ2-1; weak D call: TRBD2 (5 bases). This CDR3 comprises 14 residues. Trimming shortened V by 9 bases and J by 1 base, and 13 bases separated the two germline ends. Per germline, CDR1 LNHDA and CDR2 SQIVND (reference sequence). The CDR3 is CASHSQRSYNEQFF. The CDR3 nucleotides are TGTGCCAGCCATAGCCAGCGGTCCTACAATGAGCAGTTCTTC.

This sequence joins TRBV28 and TRBJ1-4; 9 nucleotides align to TRBD1. The CDR3 contains 14 residues. The V gene end was trimmed by 6 bases and the J gene end by 8 bases; junction bases not matched to a gene: 7. In germline, CDR1 is MDHEN, CDR2 SYDVKM. The CDR3 DNA sequence: TGTGCCAGCAGCTGGACAGGGACAGGGGAAAAACTGTTTTTT. This codes for CASSWTGTGEKLFF.

This clone has more than one count but fewer than ten. The chain is built from TRBV4-1 and TRBJ1-2; tentative D call: TRBD1 (6 bases). This CDR3 has 15 amino acids. V shed 5 bases and J shed 2 bases, with 15 bases lying between them. CDR1 MGHRA and CDR2 YSYEKL come from the germline V gene. CDR3 region: CASSTRLQGNYGYTF. The CDR3 nucleotides read TGCGCCAGCAGCACACGGCTACAGGGCAACTATGGCTACACCTTC.

The chain's CDR3 is CASSLERGSNQPQHF. For the CDR3, the DNA is TGTGCCAGCAGTTTAGAGCGGGGGAGCAATCAGCCCCAGCATTTT. This chain joins TRBV27 and TRBJ1-5; a possible D gene is TRBD1 (5 bases). The CDR3 is 15 amino acids. Per the germline V gene, CDR1 is MNHEY and CDR2 is SMNVEV (reference sequence). Between the trimmed V and J ends, which lost 2 bases and 1 base, there was a span of 9 bases.

The rearrangement links TRBV30 to TRBJ2-7, with D possibly matching TRBD2 (5 bases). Germline loops: CDR1 GTSNPN, CDR2 SVGIG (reference sequence). The CDR3 consists of 13 residues. The germline V and J ends were trimmed by 4 bases and 6 bases, with 16 bases remaining between them. The CDR3 loop is CAWTLLGSSEQYF. In nucleotides, the CDR3 is TGTGCCTGGACCCTACTAGGGTCGAGCGAGCAGTACTTC.

This chain links TRBV5-1 with TRBJ2-1; 7 bases are a match to TRBD2. The CDR3 is 15 residues long. Per germline, CDR1 SGHRS and CDR2 YFSETQ. V dropped 0 bases and J dropped 5; count of bases not matched to a gene: 5. CDR3 sequence: CASSLGGGVNNEQFF. CDR3 coding DNA: TGCGCCAGCAGCTTGGGTGGGGGGGTAAACAATGAGCAGTTCTTC.

This chain uses TRBV5-6 with TRBJ2-1, with 9 bases lining up with TRBD1. The germline V gene encodes CDR1 SGHDT and CDR2 YYEEEE. The CDR3 consists of 13 residues. Losses at the gene ends were 4 bases for V and 7 bases for J; bases not matched to a gene: 3. CDR3 region: CASSPTGGNEQFF. The CDR3 coding sequence is TGTGCCAGCAGCCCGACAGGGGGAAATGAGCAGTTCTTC. Full variable domain (outside the CDR3, taken from reference TRBV5-6 and TRBJ2-1): DAGVTQSPTHLIKTRGQQVTLRCSPKSGHDTVSWYQQALGQGPQFIFQYYEEEERQRGNFPDRFSGHQFPNYSSELNVNALLLGDSALYLCASSPTGGNEQFFGPGTRLTVL.

This clone was counted a few times. The gene calls are TRBV5-1 and TRBJ2-3; a possible D gene is TRBD2 (5 bases). CDR1 is SGHRS, CDR2 YFSETQ, per germline. CDR3 length: 12 amino acids. V dropped 2 bases and J dropped 5 bases, with 6 bases sitting between them. CDR3 in DNA: TGCGCCAGCAGCTTAGAGGGAGATACGCAGTATTTT. It translates to CASSLEGDTQYF.

The rearrangement links TRBV5-1 to TRBJ2-1, with D hard to call. The germline gives CDR1 SGHRS, CDR2 YFSETQ. V lost 4 bases to trimming and J lost 6 bases, with 8 bases between them. This CDR3 has 12 residues. DNA for the CDR3: TGCGCCAGCAGCCTCTCTACCAATGAGCAGTTCTTC. Encoded protein: CASSLSTNEQFF.

The rearrangement uses TRBV4-2 and TRBJ1-1, with D perhaps matching TRBD1 (6 bases). CDR3 length equals 15 residues. The V end lost 0 bases, the J end lost 2 bases, and 10 bases lay between the germline ends. CDR1 LGHNA and CDR2 YNFKEQ come from the germline V gene. The CDR3 region has the DNA TGTGCCAGCAGCCAAGACGGACAGCCAAACACTGAAGCTTTCTTT. Translating it yields CASSQDGQPNTEAFF.

This clone was detected a few times. The J gene is TRBJ1-1, the V gene TRBV19; tentative D call: TRBD1 (5 bases). Trimming took 6 bases from V and 6 from J, leaving 14 bases between them. The germline V gene has CDR1 LNHDA and CDR2 SQIVND (reference sequence). The CDR3 covers 13 residues. The CDR3 here is CASSLGGFPEAFF. The CDR3 DNA reads TGTGCCAGTAGCCTCGGGGGGTTCCCTGAAGCTTTCTTT.

This clone was observed a handful of times. This CDR3 reads CASSLGQGSVKAFF. CDR3 in DNA: TGTGCCAGCAGCCTGGGACAGGGGAGTGTTAAAGCTTTCTTT. V gene TRBV5-8 combines with J gene TRBJ1-1, with 10 nucleotides matching TRBD1. CDR1 is SGHTS, CDR2 YDEGEE, per germline. Trimming cost V 4 bases and J 9 bases; bases outside gene matches: 9. The CDR3 consists of 14 residues.

The V call is TRBV5-1, the J call TRBJ1-3; no definite D call. The V end was cut by 3 bases, the J end by 0 bases, with 13 bases between. This CDR3 spans 16 amino acids. Germline V lookup: CDR1 SGHRS, CDR2 YFSETQ. The CDR3 loop reads CASSSAGISSGNTIYF. The CDR3 coding sequence is TGCGCCAGCAGCTCCGCAGGAATATCCTCTGGAAACACCATATATTTT.

The genes are TRBV15 and TRBJ2-7; 8 bases align to TRBD2. Trimming at V came to 4 bases and at J to 6 bases, leaving 14 bases not matched to a gene. CDR1 is LNHNV, CDR2 YYDKDF, per germline (reference sequence). The length of the CDR3 is 16 residues. This CDR3 reads CATSNVGGRLGTEQYF. CDR3 DNA: TGTGCCACCAGCAATGTAGGCGGGAGGTTGGGTACCGAGCAGTACTTC.

This chain joins TRBV5-1 and TRBJ2-5; 10 positions agree with TRBD1. CDR3 length: 15 amino acids. J lost 1 base, V lost 4 bases, and 4 bases had no gene match. Germline V CDR1 and CDR2: SGHRS, YFSETQ. CDR3 residues: CASSKTGGIQETQYF. Here the CDR3 DNA reads TGCGCCAGCAGCAAGACAGGGGGCATCCAAGAGACCCAGTACTTC.

This clone is deemed medium-sized (0.01 to 0.1%). The chain joins TRBV19 to TRBJ1-2; D might be TRBD1 (6 bases). Trimming left V 1 base short and J 6 bases short, with 12 bases between. The V gene's germline CDR1 is LNHDA and CDR2 SQIVND (reference sequence). The CDR3 runs 14 residues. CDR3 sequence: CASSIGQGTHGYTF. The DNA of the CDR3 is TGTGCCAGTAGTATAGGTCAGGGGACCCATGGCTACACCTTC.

The chain uses TRBV7-9 and TRBJ1-1, with D unclear. CDR1 is SEHNR, CDR2 FQNEAQ, per germline (reference sequence). Trimming pared 3 bases from V and 1 base from J, leaving 6 bases between. This CDR3 spans 13 amino acids. CDR3 sequence: CASSFQENTEAFF. The CDR3 region has the DNA TGTGCCAGCAGCTTTCAGGAGAACACTGAAGCTTTCTTT. The whole variable domain, filled in from reference TRBV7-9 and TRBJ1-1, reads DTGVSQNPRHKITKRGQNVTFRCDPISEHNRLYWYRQTLGQGPEFLTYFQNEAQLEKSRLLSDRFSAERPKGSFSTLEIQRTEQGDSAMYLCASSFQENTEAFFGQGTRLTVV.

CDR3 in DNA: TGCGCCAGCAGCTTGGGAGGGAGGGGTTCAGAGACCCAGTACTTC. Amino acids: CASSLGGRGSETQYF. The V gene is TRBV5-1, the J gene TRBJ2-5, with 7 positions matching TRBD2. The CDR3 length is 15 residues. J lost 4 bases, V lost 0 bases, and 6 bases had no gene match. Germline-derived CDR1 and CDR2 are SGHRS and YFSETQ.

This clone was found a few times. V and J are TRBV28 and TRBJ1-2, with 9 bases identical to TRBD1. The length of the CDR3 is 16 residues. CDR1 is MDHEN, CDR2 SYDVKM, per germline. J gave up 0 bases and V 4 bases, and 6 bases lay outside the gene matches. CDR3 in amino acids: CASSSTGGRTNYGYTF. The CDR3, as DNA: TGTGCCAGCAGTTCGACAGGGGGGAGGACTAACTATGGCTACACCTTC.

This chain links TRBV5-1 with TRBJ2-1, with TRBD2 identical over 7 bases. V was pared by 4 bases and J by 3 bases, with 16 bases of the junction left unmatched. In germline, CDR1 is SGHRS, CDR2 YFSETQ. This CDR3 contains 18 residues. The CDR3 DNA sequence: TGCGCCAGCAGCCGTGGCGCGCTCACTCGGGGGGTCTACAATGAGCAGTTCTTC. Amino acid sequence: CASSRGALTRGVYNEQFF.

This clone was counted only a few times. The rearrangement joins TRBV5-4 to TRBJ2-7; D remains ambiguous. Germline lookup yields CDR1 SGHNT and CDR2 YYREEE (reference sequence). V was trimmed by 4 bases and J by 6 bases, leaving 11 bases between them. The CDR3 is 12 residues long. The CDR3 here is CASSGGVGEQYV. In DNA form, the CDR3 reads TGTGCCAGCAGCGGCGGTGTCGGCGAGCAGTACGTC.

The rearrangement uses TRBV6-1 and TRBJ1-4; D remains unclear. Germline V gene sequence: CDR1 MNHNS, CDR2 SASEGT. The V end was cut by 2 bases, the J end by 5 bases, with 6 bases between. The CDR3 loop spans 13 amino acids. The CDR3 is CASSERENEKLFF. As DNA, the CDR3 is TGTGCCAGCAGTGAAAGAGAAAATGAAAAACTGTTTTTT.

The rearrangement links TRBV29-1 to TRBJ2-4; 7 nucleotides match TRBD2. Trimming took 6 bases from V and 4 from J; bases not matched to a gene: 12. The CDR3 spans 15 residues. The germline CDR1 and CDR2 sequences are SQVTM and ANQGSEA. The CDR3 region is CSVTWNGREKNIQYF. CDR3 bases: TGCAGCGTGACTTGGAATGGGAGGGAGAAAAACATTCAGTACTTC.

J is TRBJ2-7 and V is TRBV9, with D uncertain. Trimming shortened V by 0 bases and J by 0 bases, and 7 bases separated the two germline ends. This CDR3 is built from 14 residues. Germline assignment: CDR1 SGDLS and CDR2 YYNGEE. The CDR3 nucleotides read TGTGCCAGCAGCGTAGCTGACAACTCCTACGAGCAGTACTTC. It is translated as CASSVADNSYEQYF.

The rearrangement joins TRBV6-4 to TRBJ2-7; 9 bases are a match to TRBD2. Germline CDR1 reads MRHNA; CDR2 reads SNTAGT. Losses at the gene ends were 9 bases for V and 2 bases for J; bases not matched to a gene: 11. The CDR3 has 15 amino acids. This CDR3 is CARPPSGKGPYEQYF. DNA of the CDR3: TGTGCCAGGCCACCTAGCGGGAAGGGCCCCTACGAGCAGTACTTC.

The chain combines TRBV18 with TRBJ1-1; 9 bases are a match to TRBD1. There are 16 residues in the CDR3. Unmatched junction bases numbered 3, after V lost 0 bases and J lost 1 base. CDR1 KGHSH and CDR2 LQKENI come from the germline V gene. CDR3 amino acids: CASSPPRGQGNTEAFF. The CDR3 coding sequence is TGTGCCAGCTCACCACCGAGGGGACAGGGGAACACTGAAGCTTTCTTT. The full variable domain, with the rest looked up from reference TRBV18 and TRBJ1-1, is NAGVMQNPRHLVRRRGQEARLRCSPMKGHSHVYWYRQLPEEGLKFMVYLQKENIIDESGMPKERFSAEFPKEGPSILRIQQVVRGDSAAYFCASSPPRGQGNTEAFFGQGTRLTVV.